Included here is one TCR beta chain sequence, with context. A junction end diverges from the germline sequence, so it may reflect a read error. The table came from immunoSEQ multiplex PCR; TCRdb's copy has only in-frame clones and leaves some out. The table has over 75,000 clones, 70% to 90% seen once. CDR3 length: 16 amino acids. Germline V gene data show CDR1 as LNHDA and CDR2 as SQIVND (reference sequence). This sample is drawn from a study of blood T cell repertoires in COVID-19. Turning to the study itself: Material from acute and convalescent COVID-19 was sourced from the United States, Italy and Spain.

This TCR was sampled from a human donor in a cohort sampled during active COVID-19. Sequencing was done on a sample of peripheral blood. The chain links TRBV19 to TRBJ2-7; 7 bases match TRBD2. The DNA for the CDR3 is TGTGCCAGTATTATAGACGACGGGGGGATAGGCTACGAGCAGTACTTC. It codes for CASIIDDGGIGYEQYF.